What follows are 29 T cell receptor beta chains derived from one specimen sequenced in a study of PD-1 blockade in classical Hodgkin lymphoma. Time point meaning: cycle 4 day 1 (C4D1), after 6 weeks of nivolumab. All patients experienced relapse after autologous stem cell transplantation, and brentuximab vedotin exposure was variable. Negative selection with magnetic separation was used to purify CD4+ T cells from thawed PBMCs. Generated by immunoSEQ multiplex PCR, the TCRdb table keeps only in-frame clones and is missing some. The sample consists of about 30,000 clones, approximately 80% of them appearing once. This specimen was CD4+ T cells from blood, taken before the fourth cycle of nivolumab. The receptors stem from a human donor with classical Hodgkin lymphoma.

The CDR3 is CASSLERAGSSPLHF. CDR3 DNA: TGTGCCAGCAGCTTGGAAAGGGCTGGATCGTCGCCCCTCCACTTT. The chain couples TRBV5-5 to TRBJ1-6; D not certain. V was shortened by 0 bases and J by 13 bases, with 17 bases between the two germline ends. Looked up from germline, CDR1 is SGHKS and CDR2 is YYEKEE (reference sequence). CDR3 length equals 15 residues. Full variable domain (missing parts from reference TRBV5-5 and TRBJ1-6): DAGVTQSPTHLIKTRGQQVTLRCSPISGHKSVSWYQQVLGQGPQFIFQYYEKEERGRGNFPDRFSARQFPNYSSELNVNALLLGDSALYLCASSLERAGSSPLHFGNGTRLTVT.

The chain recombines TRBV5-1 with TRBJ2-1; D may match TRBD1 or TRBD2 (5 bases each). The CDR3 is 16 amino acids. Trimming removed 6 bases at V and 2 bases at J, with 18 bases between. CDR1 SGHRS and CDR2 YFSETQ come from the germline V gene. CDR3 nucleotides: TGCGCCAGCACCATTACCGGGACGTCTACCTACAATGAGCAGTTCTTC. Translation: CASTITGTSTYNEQFF.

The chain uses TRBV7-6 and TRBJ2-5; 10 bases map to TRBD1. V shed 5 bases, J shed 5 bases, and the junction held 8 bases outside the gene matches. The CDR3 is 15 residues long. Per germline, CDR1 SGHVS and CDR2 FNYEAQ. The CDR3: CASSTTGGAGETQYF. The DNA of the CDR3 is TGTGCCAGCAGCACGACAGGGGGCGCAGGGGAGACCCAGTACTTC.

This sequence joins TRBV7-8 and TRBJ2-5; D is ambiguous. Germline CDR1 is SGHVS and CDR2 is FQNEAQ. V lost 1 base to trimming and J lost 7 bases, with 7 bases between them. This CDR3 contains 12 residues. The CDR3 bases are TGTGCCAGCAGCTTAGATCGTGGGACCCAGTACTTC. It specifies CASSLDRGTQYF.

The chain carries TRBV12-5 and TRBJ1-4, with D unclear. Germline values: CDR1 LGHNT, CDR2 FRNRAP. Trimming cost V 0 bases and J 5 bases, with 13 bases left between them. The CDR3 is 16 amino acids. In DNA form, the CDR3 reads TGTGCTAGTGGTTTGGTAACGAAAGGTACGAATGAAAAACTGTTTTTT. This codes for CASGLVTKGTNEKLFF.

The genes are TRBV19 and TRBJ2-7; D is unclear. This CDR3 contains 14 residues. CDR1 is LNHDA and CDR2 is SQIVND in the germline V gene (reference sequence). CDR3 DNA: TGTGTTCCCTCTGGAGAATCCGTTTTCTACGAGCAGTACTTC. The encoded protein is CVPSGESVFYEQYF.

This clone was seen a handful of times. The rearrangement joins TRBV5-1 to TRBJ1-2, with TRBD1 matching over 8 bases. CDR3 size: 15 residues. Germline assignment: CDR1 SGHRS and CDR2 YFSETQ. V gave up 0 bases and J gave up 4 bases; unmatched junction bases: 5. CDR3 sequence (DNA): TGCGCCAGCAGCTTGGATCAGGGGGCTAGCTATGGCTACACCTTC. Its translation: CASSLDQGASYGYTF.

The chain couples TRBV10-1 to TRBJ1-6; a weak D match, TRBD1 (5 bases). CDR3 size: 13 residues. V lost 5 bases to trimming and J lost 5 bases, with 7 bases between them. Germline V gene lookup returns CDR1 WNHNN and CDR2 SYGVQD (reference sequence). CDR3 in amino acids: CASSKDNNSPLHF. For the CDR3, the DNA is TGCGCCAGCAGTAAGGACAATAATTCACCCCTCCACTTT.

The CDR3 sequence: CASSATGTLQETQYF. CDR3 nucleotide sequence: TGTGCCAGCAGCGCTACAGGGACCTTACAAGAGACCCAGTACTTC. The chain has TRBV6-5 and TRBJ2-5, with a possible D match to TRBD1 (6 bases). The germline V gene has CDR1 MNHEY and CDR2 SVGAGI. This CDR3 contains 15 residues. Trimming took 6 bases from V and 2 from J, leaving 16 bases between them.

The chain carries TRBV5-1 and TRBJ1-2, with D perhaps matching TRBD1 (5 bases). The V and J ends lost 0 bases and 7 bases respectively, with 13 bases between them. The CDR3 covers 14 residues. Germline V gene data show CDR1 as SGHRS and CDR2 as YFSETQ. The CDR3 sequence: CASSLEWGGFGYTF. In DNA, the CDR3 is TGCGCCAGCAGCTTGGAATGGGGGGGATTTGGCTACACCTTC.

The J gene is TRBJ2-5, the V gene TRBV11-2, with 14 positions matching TRBD2. Trimming cost V 3 bases and J 2 bases; bases outside gene matches: 11. The CDR3 length is 19 residues. CDR1 SGHAT and CDR2 FQNNGV come from the germline V gene. The CDR3 DNA sequence: TGTGCCAGCAGCTTTATAACCGGGACTAGCGGGGGCTATCAAGAGACCCAGTACTTC. Translated, it gives CASSFITGTSGGYQETQYF.

This clone showed up just a few times. DNA for the CDR3: TGCGCCAGCAGCTTGACCCCTTCCAGTGGTGAGCAGTTCTTC. Translated, it gives CASSLTPSSGEQFF. The chain couples TRBV5-1 to TRBJ2-1; D gene unclear. This CDR3 has 14 residues. CDR1 and CDR2 from the germline V gene are SGHRS and YFSETQ. Trimming cost V 1 base and J 9 bases, with 14 bases left between them.

This clone was found a few times. The chain joins TRBV6-6 to TRBJ2-3; the D gene is possibly TRBD2 (6 bases). This CDR3 region has 13 residues. In germline, CDR1 is MNHNY, CDR2 SVGAGI (reference sequence). V was cut by 7 bases and J by 2 bases, with 10 bases left in between. The CDR3 protein is CASTRDSTDTQYF. The CDR3 DNA is TGTGCCAGCACTCGGGACTCCACAGATACGCAGTATTTT.

As for this clone: This sample includes further DNA sequences coding for the same CDR3. This chain connects TRBV7-9 to TRBJ1-5; weak D call: TRBD1 (6 bases). Germline CDR1 reads SEHNR; CDR2 reads FQNEAQ (reference sequence). This CDR3 is 13 amino acids long. The V end was cut by 4 bases, the J end by 4 bases, with 8 bases between. The CDR3 DNA follows: TGTGCCAGCAGCTCACAGGGAAATCAGCCCCAGCATTTT. Protein product: CASSSQGNQPQHF.

The chain recombines TRBV5-6 with TRBJ1-1; D possibly corresponds to TRBD1 (6 bases). Trimming cost V 4 bases and J 1 base, with 17 bases left between them. The CDR3 length is 16 residues. CDR1 and CDR2 from the germline V gene are SGHDT and YYEEEE. CDR3 loop: CASSPGGAKWNTEAFF. CDR3 DNA: TGTGCCAGCAGCCCTGGGGGGGCGAAGTGGAACACTGAAGCTTTCTTT. The variable domain in full, with the rest retrieved from reference TRBV5-6 and TRBJ1-1, is DAGVTQSPTHLIKTRGQQVTLRCSPKSGHDTVSWYQQALGQGPQFIFQYYEEEERQRGNFPDRFSGHQFPNYSSELNVNALLLGDSALYLCASSPGGAKWNTEAFFGQGTRLTVV.

The gene calls are TRBV7-3 and TRBJ2-1; D not certain. The germline V and J ends were trimmed by 4 bases and 0 bases, with 10 bases remaining between them. The CDR3 is 15 amino acids. Germline V gives CDR1 SGHTA, CDR2 FQGTGA. In DNA, the CDR3 is TGTGCCAGCAGCTCCAGCGCAAGCTCCTACAATGAGCAGTTCTTC. It codes for CASSSSASSYNEQFF.

The V gene is TRBV7-8, the J gene TRBJ2-7; the match to TRBD2 covers 8 bases. With V trimmed by 5 bases and J by 3 bases, 6 bases remained unmatched. Germline CDR1 SGHVS, CDR2 FQNEAQ. The CDR3 has 14 amino acids. CDR3 sequence: CASSARGGLYEQYF. DNA for the CDR3: TGTGCCAGCAGCGCCCGGGGGGGGCTCTACGAGCAGTACTTC. The variable domain in full, completed from reference TRBV7-8 and TRBJ2-7, reads GAGVSQSPRYKVAKRGQDVALRCDPISGHVSLFWYQQALGQGPEFLTYFQNEAQLDKSGLPSDRFFAERPEGSVSTLKIQRTQQEDSAVYLCASSARGGLYEQYFGPGTRLTVT.

The chain recombines TRBV7-9 with TRBJ1-3; D unresolved. Germline V gene sequence: CDR1 SEHNR, CDR2 FQNEAQ (reference sequence). The V end was cut by 5 bases, the J end by 0 bases, with 2 bases between. The CDR3 sequence is 12 residues long. The CDR3 is CASSPSGNTIYF. DNA for the CDR3: TGTGCCAGCAGCCCCTCTGGAAACACCATATATTTT.

The V call is TRBV11-2, the J call TRBJ1-1; D gene ambiguous. V lost 6 bases and J lost 11, with 10 bases in between. CDR1 is SGHAT, CDR2 FQNNGV, per germline. The CDR3 covers 10 residues. CDR3: CASSSVTAFF. CDR3 DNA: TGTGCCAGCAGTTCAGTTACGGCTTTCTTT.

This chain connects TRBV7-9 to TRBJ1-2; the D is unclear. The ends were cut back, 4 bases at V and 5 bases at J, with 11 bases in the middle. CDR3 size: 13 residues. Per germline, CDR1 SEHNR and CDR2 FQNEAQ (reference sequence). CDR3 nucleotides: TGTGCCAGCAGCTCCCAATCCTTATATGGCTACACCTTC. This sequence encodes CASSSQSLYGYTF. The full variable domain, its missing parts supplied by reference TRBV7-9 and TRBJ1-2, is DTGVSQNPRHKITKRGQNVTFRCDPISEHNRLYWYRQTLGQGPEFLTYFQNEAQLEKSRLLSDRFSAERPKGSFSTLEIQRTEQGDSAMYLCASSSQSLYGYTFGSGTRLTVV.

DNA for the CDR3: TGTGCCAGCAGCAAAGGGGAGGGTGACGGTCAGCCCCAGCATTTT. Translating it yields CASSKGEGDGQPQHF. The chain couples TRBV6-6 to TRBJ1-5; TRBD1 might be the D (5 bases). Trimming shortened V by 6 bases and J by 6 bases, and 18 bases separated the two germline ends. Germline V CDR1 and CDR2: MNHNY, SVGAGI (reference sequence). This CDR3 has 15 amino acids.

The sample holds one count of this clone. This chain connects TRBV5-1 to TRBJ1-1; 8 bases fit TRBD1. Losses at the gene ends were 4 bases for V and 4 bases for J; bases not matched to a gene: 6. Germline loops: CDR1 SGHRS, CDR2 YFSETQ. This CDR3 comprises 14 residues. The CDR3 loop is CASSMDRVGTEAFF. The CDR3, as DNA: TGCGCCAGCAGCATGGACAGGGTGGGCACTGAAGCTTTCTTT.

This clone appeared a single time. The rearrangement links TRBV7-8 to TRBJ2-3; D gene uncertain. In germline, CDR1 is SGHVS, CDR2 FQNEAQ. V gave up 1 base and J gave up 10 bases, with 15 bases separating them. The CDR3 length is 14 residues. Here the CDR3 DNA reads TGTGCCAGCAGCTTAGGGGAAACCGGATTGTCGCAGTATTTT. Translating gives CASSLGETGLSQYF.

The chain employs TRBV9 and TRBJ2-3; D is unresolved. The CDR3 totals 13 residues. Trimming took 0 bases from V and 4 from J, leaving 6 bases between them. CDR1 is SGDLS, CDR2 YYNGEE, per germline. The CDR3 nucleotides read TGTGCCAGCAGCGTAGATCCGGCAGATACGCAGTATTTT. It specifies CASSVDPADTQYF.

The chain joins TRBV9 to TRBJ1-2; D is unclear. V gave up 4 bases and J gave up 2 bases, with 12 bases separating them. The CDR3 is 14 residues long. The germline V gene encodes CDR1 SGDLS and CDR2 YYNGEE. This CDR3 is CASSSNVLNYGYTF. The CDR3 nucleotides read TGTGCCAGCAGCTCGAACGTCTTGAACTATGGCTACACCTTC.

This clone was observed once. The rearrangement joins TRBV9 to TRBJ1-4; perhaps TRBD1 as D (6 bases). The germline V gene encodes CDR1 SGDLS and CDR2 YYNGEE. Trimming left V 4 bases short and J 8 bases short, with 15 bases between. CDR3 size: 14 residues. This chain's CDR3 is CASSPTTGGEKLFF. CDR3 coding DNA: TGTGCCAGCAGCCCAACGACAGGTGGCGAAAAACTGTTTTTT.

The chain joins TRBV5-1 to TRBJ1-1; no clear D gene. The germline gives CDR1 SGHRS, CDR2 YFSETQ. CDR3 size: 14 residues. The V end lost 6 bases, the J end lost 1 base, and 13 bases lay between the germline ends. The CDR3 sequence: CASKAVGSNTEAFF. The CDR3 bases are TGCGCCAGCAAAGCGGTCGGGTCGAACACTGAAGCTTTCTTT.

As concerns this clone: The same CDR3 arises from other DNA sequences in this sample as well. CDR3 in amino acids: CASSLEGSGNTIYF. CDR3 DNA sequence: TGCGCCAGCAGCTTGGAAGGGTCCGGAAACACCATATATTTT. The chain has TRBV5-1 and TRBJ1-3; no definite D call. The CDR3 has 14 residues. Germline values: CDR1 SGHRS, CDR2 YFSETQ. Trimming took off 0 bases at V and 4 bases at J, with 8 bases between the two ends.

This chain uses TRBV6-1 with TRBJ1-3; no firm D call. The CDR3 sequence is 11 residues long. In germline, CDR1 is MNHNS, CDR2 SASEGT. DNA for the CDR3: TGTTCAACGGTCTCTGGAAACACCATATATTTT. It yields the protein CSTVSGNTIYF.